These T cell receptor beta chains were read from a single sample in a study of tumor-infiltrating lymphocytes in localized non-small cell lung cancer. Assay used: immunoSEQ multiplex PCR; TCRdb lists only in-frame clones, some missing. This sample has some 15,000 clones, with roughly two thirds found just once. Sample: lung tumor tissue. These receptors all come from a human donor with non-small cell lung cancer. CDR3s include the opening cysteine and the closing phenylalanine or tryptophan. D genes are given only for firm matches. The size entry is marked missing in some rows and otherwise reads once, few, many or a size class.

CDR3aa: CASSPPGSPYGYTF; CDR3nt: TGTGCCAGCTCACCACCGGGCAGCCCCTATGGCTACACCTTC; v_gene: TRBV18; j_gene: TRBJ1-2; abundance: -; d_gene: -
CDR3aa: CASSLVDRGGEQYF; CDR3nt: TGTGCCAGCAGCTTGGTCGACAGGGGAGGCGAGCAGTACTTC; v_gene: TRBV11-3; j_gene: TRBJ2-7; abundance: -; d_gene: TRBD1
CDR3aa: CASSLGALLDTGELFF; CDR3nt: TGTGCCAGCAGCTTAGGGGCCCTACTAGACACCGGGGAGCTGTTTTTT; v_gene: TRBV7-6; j_gene: TRBJ2-2; abundance: few; d_gene: -
CDR3aa: CASSHKSQGPGELFF; CDR3nt: TGTGCCAGCAGCCATAAAAGCCAGGGGCCCGGGGAGCTGTTTTTT; v_gene: TRBV5-4; j_gene: TRBJ2-2; abundance: few; d_gene: -
CDR3aa: CASSYGIPYTDTQYF; CDR3nt: TGTGCCAGCAGTTACGGTATCCCCTACACAGATACGCAGTATTTT; v_gene: TRBV6-6; j_gene: TRBJ2-3; abundance: few; d_gene: -
CDR3aa: CASSLGTTNEQYF; CDR3nt: TGTGCCAGCTCACTTGGGACTACTAACGAGCAGTACTTC; v_gene: TRBV18; j_gene: TRBJ2-7; abundance: few; d_gene: TRBD2
CDR3aa: CASSESRGAPSSYEQYF; CDR3nt: TGCGCCAGCAGTGAGTCGAGGGGCGCCCCGAGCTCCTACGAGCAGTACTTC; v_gene: TRBV10-2; j_gene: TRBJ2-7; abundance: -; d_gene: -
CDR3aa: CASSPGQGTYEQYF; CDR3nt: TGTGCCAGTTCGCCGGGACAAGGAACCTACGAGCAGTACTTC; v_gene: TRBV6-5; j_gene: TRBJ2-7; abundance: -; d_gene: -
CDR3aa: CAWRLDSYNSPLHF; CDR3nt: TGTGCCTGGAGGTTGGACAGCTATAATTCACCCCTCCACTTT; v_gene: TRBV30; j_gene: TRBJ1-6; abundance: few; d_gene: -
CDR3aa: CAWSVPASEQYF; CDR3nt: TGTGCCTGGAGTGTACCCGCTTCCGAGCAGTACTTC; v_gene: TRBV30; j_gene: TRBJ2-7; abundance: few; d_gene: -
CDR3aa: CASSVGGQGANEQYF; CDR3nt: TGTGCCAGCAGCGTAGGGGGACAGGGGGCCAACGAGCAGTACTTC; v_gene: TRBV11-1; j_gene: TRBJ2-7; abundance: -; d_gene: TRBD1
CDR3aa: CASQLSGGQPSGQYF; CDR3nt: TGCGCCAGCCAACTATCGGGGGGACAGCCTTCTGGGCAGTACTTT; v_gene: TRBV5-1; j_gene: TRBJ2-7; abundance: -; d_gene: -
CDR3aa: CASSDFLTFRAQFF; CDR3nt: TGTGCCAGCAGTGATTTCTTAACCTTCAGGGCCCAGTTCTTC; v_gene: TRBV2; j_gene: TRBJ2-1; abundance: -; d_gene: -
CDR3aa: CASRSDAATNEKLFF; CDR3nt: TGCGCCAGCAGATCGGACGCCGCAACTAATGAAAAACTGTTTTTT; v_gene: TRBV5-1; j_gene: TRBJ1-4; abundance: -; d_gene: -
CDR3aa: CASSETPTGVPWYF; CDR3nt: TGTGCCAGCAGCGAAACTCCGACAGGGGTCCCTTGGTACTTC; v_gene: TRBV9; j_gene: TRBJ2-7; abundance: -; d_gene: TRBD1
CDR3aa: CASSLVGGSPQETQYF; CDR3nt: TGCGCCAGCAGCTTGGTAGGGGGTAGCCCTCAAGAGACCCAGTACTTC; v_gene: TRBV5-1; j_gene: TRBJ2-5; abundance: -; d_gene: -
CDR3aa: CASSLPLGGQFF; CDR3nt: TGTGCCAGCAGTTTACCTTTGGGTGGGCAGTTCTTC; v_gene: TRBV28; j_gene: TRBJ2-1; abundance: -; d_gene: -
CDR3aa: CASTVTGGAYEQYF; CDR3nt: TGTGCCAGCACCGTTACAGGGGGCGCTTACGAGCAGTACTTC; v_gene: TRBV7-2; j_gene: TRBJ2-7; abundance: -; d_gene: TRBD1
CDR3aa: CASSLGDTYEQYF; CDR3nt: TGTGCCAGCAGCTTAGGAGACACCTACGAGCAGTACTTC; v_gene: TRBV7-9; j_gene: TRBJ2-7; abundance: -; d_gene: -
CDR3aa: CASSLSGTESYEQYF; CDR3nt: TGTGCCAGCAGCTTATCTGGGACTGAGTCCTACGAGCAGTACTTC; v_gene: TRBV7-2; j_gene: TRBJ2-7; abundance: -; d_gene: -
CDR3aa: CASSSMGDIQYF; CDR3nt: TGCGCCAGCAGCTCTATGGGTGACATTCAGTACTTC; v_gene: TRBV5-1; j_gene: TRBJ2-4; abundance: -; d_gene: -
CDR3aa: CASSQELNEPGLAGIYEQYF; CDR3nt: TGCGCCAGCAGCCAAGAACTGAATGAACCGGGACTAGCGGGTATCTACGAGCAGTACTTC; v_gene: TRBV4-1; j_gene: TRBJ2-7; abundance: few; d_gene: TRBD2
CDR3aa: CASSPPPLGDTQYF; CDR3nt: TGTGCCAGCAGCCCTCCCCCCCTAGGAGATACGCAGTATTTT; v_gene: TRBV9; j_gene: TRBJ2-3; abundance: -; d_gene: -
CDR3aa: CASSLRGSGPGAQYF; CDR3nt: TGTGCCAGCAGCTTGAGGGGCTCCGGTCCCGGGGCCCAGTACTTC; v_gene: TRBV5-6; j_gene: TRBJ2-5; abundance: -; d_gene: -
CDR3aa: CASSAHSNTEAFF; CDR3nt: TGTGCCAGCAGCGCGCATTCGAACACTGAAGCTTTCTTT; v_gene: TRBV5-5; j_gene: TRBJ1-1; abundance: -; d_gene: -
CDR3aa: CASSSKTGWGADTQYF; CDR3nt: TGTGCCAGCAGCTCTAAAACAGGGTGGGGAGCAGATACGCAGTATTTT; v_gene: TRBV9; j_gene: TRBJ2-3; abundance: -; d_gene: -
CDR3aa: CASSLDGPLDTQYF; CDR3nt: TGCGCCAGCAGCTTGGATGGGCCTCTGGATACGCAGTATTTT; v_gene: TRBV5-1; j_gene: TRBJ2-3; abundance: -; d_gene: -
CDR3aa: CASSLGTSGKETQYF; CDR3nt: TGTGCCAGCAGCTTAGGGACTAGCGGGAAGGAGACCCAGTACTTC; v_gene: TRBV11-3; j_gene: TRBJ2-5; abundance: -; d_gene: TRBD2
CDR3aa: CASSLWGPNTGELFF; CDR3nt: TGCGCCAGCAGCTTATGGGGGCCGAACACCGGGGAGCTGTTTTTT; v_gene: TRBV5-1; j_gene: TRBJ2-2; abundance: -; d_gene: -
CDR3aa: CASSSDRGSNQPQHF; CDR3nt: TGTGCCAGCAGCTCGGACAGGGGGAGCAATCAGCCCCAGCATTTT; v_gene: TRBV7-9; j_gene: TRBJ1-5; abundance: once; d_gene: TRBD1
CDR3aa: CASSPVVSTDTQYF; CDR3nt: TGTGCCAGCTCACCAGTGGTGAGCACAGATACGCAGTATTTT; v_gene: TRBV18; j_gene: TRBJ2-3; abundance: -; d_gene: -
CDR3aa: CASSITGTVTGELFF; CDR3nt: TGCGCCAGCAGCATAACCGGGACGGTAACCGGGGAGCTGTTTTTT; v_gene: TRBV5-1; j_gene: TRBJ2-2; abundance: -; d_gene: -
CDR3aa: CASSVASASGTGELFF; CDR3nt: TGTGCCAGCAGCGTAGCGTCGGCTAGCGGCACCGGGGAGCTGTTTTTT; v_gene: TRBV9; j_gene: TRBJ2-2; abundance: -; d_gene: TRBD2
CDR3aa: CASSPGLAGTNEQFF; CDR3nt: TGTGCCAGCAGCCCCGGACTAGCGGGAACAAATGAGCAGTTCTTC; v_gene: TRBV11-1; j_gene: TRBJ2-1; abundance: few; d_gene: TRBD2
CDR3aa: CASSPRQGSGLGSYEQYF; CDR3nt: TGTGCCAGCAGTCCTAGACAGGGGTCGGGGTTGGGGTCCTACGAGCAGTACTTC; v_gene: TRBV28; j_gene: TRBJ2-7; abundance: -; d_gene: TRBD1
CDR3aa: CASSELAGGPDTQYF; CDR3nt: TGTGCCAGCAGTGAATTAGCGGGAGGGCCAGATACGCAGTATTTT; v_gene: TRBV6-1; j_gene: TRBJ2-3; abundance: -; d_gene: TRBD2
CDR3aa: CASSLGTVYGYTF; CDR3nt: TGTGCCAGCAGCTTGGGGACGGTCTATGGCTACACCTTC; v_gene: TRBV5-4; j_gene: TRBJ1-2; abundance: few; d_gene: -
CDR3aa: CSASQGGEQYF; CDR3nt: TGCAGTGCTAGTCAGGGGGGCGAGCAGTACTTC; v_gene: TRBV20-1; j_gene: TRBJ2-7; abundance: -; d_gene: -
CDR3aa: CASSSGSTSRYEQYF; CDR3nt: TGTGCCAGCAGTTCTGGGTCGACTAGCCGCTACGAGCAGTACTTC; v_gene: TRBV5-4; j_gene: TRBJ2-7; abundance: -; d_gene: TRBD2
CDR3aa: CAGSQGYEQYF; CDR3nt: TGTGCCGGATCCCAGGGTTACGAGCAGTACTTC; v_gene: TRBV28; j_gene: TRBJ2-7; abundance: few; d_gene: -
CDR3aa: CASSSQGAGYGYTF; CDR3nt: TGTGCCAGCAGTTCCCAGGGGGCGGGATATGGCTACACCTTC; v_gene: TRBV6-1; j_gene: TRBJ1-2; abundance: -; d_gene: TRBD1
CDR3aa: CASGLGGGEQFF; CDR3nt: TGTGCTAGTGGTTTGGGCGGCGGTGAGCAGTTCTTC; v_gene: TRBV12-5; j_gene: TRBJ2-1; abundance: -; d_gene: -
CDR3aa: CASSPDTTTSVLFF; CDR3nt: TGTGCCAGCTCACCCGACACCACCACCTCGGTACTGTTTTTT; v_gene: TRBV18; j_gene: TRBJ1-4; abundance: -; d_gene: -
CDR3aa: CASSLQRANTGELFF; CDR3nt: TGTGCCAGCAGCTTGCAGCGGGCGAACACCGGGGAGCTGTTTTTT; v_gene: TRBV5-4; j_gene: TRBJ2-2; abundance: -; d_gene: -
CDR3aa: CASSLGTTPNTEAFF; CDR3nt: TGTGCCAGCAGCTTAGGAACGACCCCGAACACTGAAGCTTTCTTT; v_gene: TRBV5-8; j_gene: TRBJ1-1; abundance: -; d_gene: -
CDR3aa: CAWSGQGYQETQYF; CDR3nt: TGTGCCTGGAGTGGACAGGGCTACCAAGAGACCCAGTACTTC; v_gene: TRBV30; j_gene: TRBJ2-5; abundance: few; d_gene: TRBD1